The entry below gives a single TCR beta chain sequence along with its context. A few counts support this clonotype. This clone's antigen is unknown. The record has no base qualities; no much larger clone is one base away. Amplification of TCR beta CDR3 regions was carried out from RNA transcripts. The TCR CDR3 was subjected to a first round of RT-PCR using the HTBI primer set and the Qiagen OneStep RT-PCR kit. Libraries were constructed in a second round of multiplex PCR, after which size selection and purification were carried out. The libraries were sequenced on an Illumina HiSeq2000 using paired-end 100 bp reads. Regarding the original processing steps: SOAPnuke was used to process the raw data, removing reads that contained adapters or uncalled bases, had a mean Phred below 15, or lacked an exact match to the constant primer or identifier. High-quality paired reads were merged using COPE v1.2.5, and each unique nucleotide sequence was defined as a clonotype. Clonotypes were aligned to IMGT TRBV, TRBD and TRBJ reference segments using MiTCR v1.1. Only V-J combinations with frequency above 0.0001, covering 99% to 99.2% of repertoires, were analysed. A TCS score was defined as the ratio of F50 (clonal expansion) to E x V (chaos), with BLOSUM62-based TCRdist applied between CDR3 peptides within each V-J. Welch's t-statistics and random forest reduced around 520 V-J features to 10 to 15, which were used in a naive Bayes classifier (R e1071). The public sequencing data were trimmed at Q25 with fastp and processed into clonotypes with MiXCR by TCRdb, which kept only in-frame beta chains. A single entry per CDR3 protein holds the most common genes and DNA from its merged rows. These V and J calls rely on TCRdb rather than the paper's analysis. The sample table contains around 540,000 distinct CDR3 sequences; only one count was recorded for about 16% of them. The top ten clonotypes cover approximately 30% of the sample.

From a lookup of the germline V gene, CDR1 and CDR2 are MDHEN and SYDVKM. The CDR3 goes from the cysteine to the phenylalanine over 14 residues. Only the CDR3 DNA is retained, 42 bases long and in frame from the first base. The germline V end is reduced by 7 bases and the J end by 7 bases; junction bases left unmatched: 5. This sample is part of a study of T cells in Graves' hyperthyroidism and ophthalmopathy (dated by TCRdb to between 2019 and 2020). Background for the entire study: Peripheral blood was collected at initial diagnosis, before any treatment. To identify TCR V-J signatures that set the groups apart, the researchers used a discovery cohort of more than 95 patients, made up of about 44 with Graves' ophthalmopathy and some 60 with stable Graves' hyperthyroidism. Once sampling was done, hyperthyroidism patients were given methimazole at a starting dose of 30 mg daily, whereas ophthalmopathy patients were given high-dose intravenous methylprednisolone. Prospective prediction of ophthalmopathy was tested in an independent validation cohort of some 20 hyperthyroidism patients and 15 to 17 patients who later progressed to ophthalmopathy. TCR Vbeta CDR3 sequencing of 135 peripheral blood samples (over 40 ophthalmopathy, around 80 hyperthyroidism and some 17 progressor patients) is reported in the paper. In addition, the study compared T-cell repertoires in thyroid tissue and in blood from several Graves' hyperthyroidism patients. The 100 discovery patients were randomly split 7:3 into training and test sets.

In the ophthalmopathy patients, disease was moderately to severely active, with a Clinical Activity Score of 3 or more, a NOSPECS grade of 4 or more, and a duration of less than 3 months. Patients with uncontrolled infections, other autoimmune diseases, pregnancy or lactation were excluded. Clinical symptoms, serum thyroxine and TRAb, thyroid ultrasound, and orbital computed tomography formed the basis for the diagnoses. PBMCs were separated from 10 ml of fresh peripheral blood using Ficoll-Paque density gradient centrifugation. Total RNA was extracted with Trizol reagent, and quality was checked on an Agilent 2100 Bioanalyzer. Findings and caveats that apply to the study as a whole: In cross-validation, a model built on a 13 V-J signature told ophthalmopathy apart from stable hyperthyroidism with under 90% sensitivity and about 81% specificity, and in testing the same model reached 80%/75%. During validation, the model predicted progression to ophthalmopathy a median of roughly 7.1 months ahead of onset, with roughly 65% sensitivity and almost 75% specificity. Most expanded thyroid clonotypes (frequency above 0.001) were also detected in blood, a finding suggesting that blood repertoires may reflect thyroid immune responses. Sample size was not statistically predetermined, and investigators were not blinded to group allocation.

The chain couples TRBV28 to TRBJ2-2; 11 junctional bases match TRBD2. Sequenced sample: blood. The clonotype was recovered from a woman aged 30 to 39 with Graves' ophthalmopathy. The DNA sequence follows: TGTGCCAGCACCGTGGGACTAGCGGTCGGGGAGCTGTTTTTT. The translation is CASTVGLAVGELFF. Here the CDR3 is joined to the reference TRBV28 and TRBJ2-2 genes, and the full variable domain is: DVKVTQSSRYLVKRTGEKVFLECVQDMDHENMFWYRQDPGLGLRLIYFSYDVKMKEKGDIPEGYSVSREKKERFSLILESASTNQTSMYLCASTVGLAVGELFFGEGSRLTVL.